This TCR beta chain was sequenced in a study of a mutant IDH1 vaccine in newly diagnosed glioma. Across the study: Those enrolled had earlier been treated with radiotherapy, temozolomide, or both, mostly both.

Using immunoSEQ multiplex PCR, the repertoire was profiled, and TCRdb retains in-frame clones only, with some absent. This sample carries just under 70,000 clones, less than 90% of them seen once, and the ten largest clones take about an eighth. CDR3 length equals 15 residues. Germline assignment: CDR1 MNHEY and CDR2 SVGAGI. V lost 6 bases and J lost 5, with 17 bases in between. Turning to this clone: What it binds is unknown.

Time point denoted: week 35, safety follow-up. Vaccine doses each comprised 300 ug of mutant IDH1 20-mer peptide, with topical imiquimod. The V gene is TRBV6-5, the J gene TRBJ1-5, with D perhaps matching TRBD1 (6 bases). The origin of this receptor is a man aged 18 to 29 with glioma. Sequences were derived from PBMCs, sampled from a glioma patient whose treatment included an IDH1 peptide vaccine. The CDR3 loop is CASRELQGIDQPQHF. The DNA for the CDR3 is TGTGCCAGCAGAGAGCTACAGGGTATTGATCAGCCCCAGCATTTT.